The following is a T cell receptor beta chain sequence with its context. Its antigen remains unidentified. Attachment of unique molecular identifiers was made to individual cDNA molecules. One entry per CDR3 protein results from TCRdb running MiXCR on the 5' RACE reads. The sample has tens of thousands of distinct CDR3 sequences, around 9.7% seen once. The source of the sample is a study of early T cells in non-severe SARS-CoV-2 infection. In the study overall: Sequenced material consisted of bulk RNA (from unsorted whole blood), and chains were unpaired. Study-level results: The VDJdb matching leaned toward anti-spike CD8 responses and overlooked private and CD4 specificities.

V was clipped by 5 bases and J by 4 bases, with 20 bases between them. CDR3 length: 17 residues. The germline CDR1 and CDR2 sequences are SEHNR and FQNEAQ (reference sequence). The sequence was obtained from an adult who was a healthcare worker with PCR-confirmed SARS-CoV-2 infection or an uninfected control (not recorded which). Specimen: whole blood. The rearrangement uses TRBV7-9 and TRBJ2-2; tentative D call: TRBD2 (6 bases). The CDR3 region has the DNA TGTGCCAGCAGCGCCCTTGGAGGGATTGGAGGCACCGGGGAGCTGTTTTTT. Translated, it gives CASSALGGIGGTGELFF.